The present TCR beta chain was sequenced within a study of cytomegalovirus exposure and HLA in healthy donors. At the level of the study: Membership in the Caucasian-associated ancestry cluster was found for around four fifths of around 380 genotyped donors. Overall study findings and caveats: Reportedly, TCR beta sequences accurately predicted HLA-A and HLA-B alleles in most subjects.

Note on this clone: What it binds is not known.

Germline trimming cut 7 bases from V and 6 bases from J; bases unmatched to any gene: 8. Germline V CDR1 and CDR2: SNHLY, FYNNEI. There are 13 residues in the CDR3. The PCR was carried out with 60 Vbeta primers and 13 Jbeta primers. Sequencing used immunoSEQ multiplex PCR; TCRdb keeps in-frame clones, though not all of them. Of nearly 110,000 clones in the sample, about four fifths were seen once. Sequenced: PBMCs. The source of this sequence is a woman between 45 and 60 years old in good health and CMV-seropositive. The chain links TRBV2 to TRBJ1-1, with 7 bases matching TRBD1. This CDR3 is CASTLDRVPEAFF. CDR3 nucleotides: TGTGCCAGCACCCTTGACAGGGTCCCTGAAGCTTTCTTT.